This T cell receptor beta chain appears in the sequencing data of a study of beta chain features in type 1 diabetes. The germline gives CDR1 SGDLS, CDR2 YYNGEE. Trimming removed 3 bases from V and 7 bases from J; junction bases left unmatched: 12. The CDR3 length is 15 residues. The sequenced template was cDNA made from the entire isolated RNA. Sequencing was performed with immunoSEQ multiplex PCR; in TCRdb, only in-frame clones are kept and a portion is missing. The sample yields 970,000 or so clones, 15% to 20% seen once. The rearrangement links TRBV9 to TRBJ1-2; 7 positions match TRBD1. Sequencing was carried out using naive CD4+ T cells from blood. This TCR was sampled from a woman aged 18 to 35 in good health. The CDR3 nucleotides read TGTGCCAGCAGCGCCCAAGGGGGCAGACAGGCTGGCTACACCTTC. Translated, it gives CASSAQGGRQAGYTF.